The clone carrying this T cell receptor beta chain has only one observation. This sample stems from a study of cytomegalovirus exposure and HLA in healthy donors. The PCR made use of 60 Vbeta and 13 Jbeta primers. Measured with immunoSEQ multiplex PCR; TCRdb has only the in-frame clones, and not every one. Of about 130,000 clones in the sample, 80% were seen once. Trimming took 7 bases from V and 3 from J, leaving 9 bases between them. The CDR3 runs 12 residues. Germline CDR1 reads SNHLY; CDR2 reads FYNNEI. Sample: PBMCs. The TCR comes from a woman aged 35 to 49 in good health and CMV-seronegative. V usage is TRBV2 and J usage is TRBJ1-2; D is uncertain. The CDR3 DNA is TGTGCCAGCAAGTCGACTGACTATGGCTACACCTTC. Translating it yields CASKSTDYGYTF.